Below, 4 T cell receptor beta chains from the same sample are listed, as sequenced in a study of follicular helper T cells after annual influenza vaccination. Measured with immunoSEQ multiplex PCR; TCRdb has only the in-frame clones, and not every one. The sample has 26,000 or so clones, 70% to 90% seen once; the top ten hold roughly 1.1%. As to time point: 2014-2015 season, pre-vaccination. Material: CXCR5+ CD38- circulating T follicular helper cells from blood, obtained on the day of influenza vaccination. Subset reported: circulating Tfh, non-naive CD4+CXCR5+PD-1+ (ICOS+CD38+ or ICOS-CD38-). The receptors were gathered from an adult who received the influenza vaccine.

V gene TRBV5-5 combines with J gene TRBJ2-7; D may be TRBD2 (6 bases). Germline V gives CDR1 SGHKS, CDR2 YYEKEE (reference sequence). V shed 0 bases and J shed 1 base, with 14 bases lying between them. The CDR3 has 16 residues. CDR3 DNA: TGTGCCAGCAGCTTGGCGGGAGCCACCTCTTCCTACGAGCAGTACTTC. Its protein product is CASSLAGATSSYEQYF.

This clone showed up just a few times. The DNA for the CDR3 is TGCAGCGTTGGGGGGCGGATAGATACGCAGTATTTT. Protein product: CSVGGRIDTQYF. The chain carries TRBV29-1 and TRBJ2-3; a possible D gene is TRBD1 (6 bases). CDR1 is SQVTM and CDR2 is ANQGSEA in the germline V gene. The CDR3 length is 12 residues. Trimming left V 4 bases short and J 5 bases short, with 10 bases between.

The chain carries TRBV5-1 and TRBJ2-3; 7 nucleotides agree with TRBD2. V shed 7 bases, J shed 1 base, and the junction held 6 bases outside the gene matches. This CDR3 is built from 14 residues. Germline V lookup: CDR1 SGHRS, CDR2 YFSETQ. CDR3 coding DNA: TGCGCCAGCGCCGGAACTAGCGGCACAGATACGCAGTATTTT. Residues: CASAGTSGTDTQYF.

This clone was detected only once. The chain employs TRBV6-6 and TRBJ2-2; 15 positions match TRBD2. V was pared by 5 bases and J by 4 bases, with 2 bases of the junction left unmatched. The CDR3 contains 16 residues. Per the germline V gene, CDR1 is MNHNY and CDR2 is SVGAGI (reference sequence). The CDR3 is CASSGTSGGLTGELFF. DNA for the CDR3: TGTGCCAGCAGTGGGACTAGCGGGGGGCTCACCGGGGAGCTGTTTTTT.